This T cell receptor beta chain was documented in a study of post-analysis software for immune sequencing data. About the research overall: Relapsing-remitting, secondary progressive and progressive-relapsing forms of multiple sclerosis all featured among disease courses. Study-wide results and limits: For normalized Chao1 diversity, multiple sclerosis patients scored significantly lower than controls did. The study found TRBV5-6, TRBV5-1 and TRBV20-1 among five or six TRBV segments more frequent in patients than controls.

TCR beta libraries were prepared from cDNA with unique molecular identifiers. The yield from around 1 to 10 million T cells was 500,000 or so cDNA molecules in total. TCRdb ran MiXCR on the PCR reads and lists one entry per CDR3 protein. Seen here are about 430,000 distinct CDR3 sequences, more than 30% observed once, and the top ten hold roughly 8.2%. Points on this clonotype: Its antigen is undetermined.

Trimming stripped 3 bases from V and 0 bases from J, with 9 bases between. CDR3 length: 13 amino acids. Germline loops: CDR1 DFQATT, CDR2 SNEGSKA (reference sequence). This TCR derives from a girl aged 2 to 10 with multiple sclerosis. The chain has TRBV20-1 and TRBJ2-7; D not resolved. The sample was blood. CDR3 protein: CSASIRSSYEQYF. The CDR3 bases are TGCAGTGCTAGTATCCGGTCCTCCTACGAGCAGTACTTC.